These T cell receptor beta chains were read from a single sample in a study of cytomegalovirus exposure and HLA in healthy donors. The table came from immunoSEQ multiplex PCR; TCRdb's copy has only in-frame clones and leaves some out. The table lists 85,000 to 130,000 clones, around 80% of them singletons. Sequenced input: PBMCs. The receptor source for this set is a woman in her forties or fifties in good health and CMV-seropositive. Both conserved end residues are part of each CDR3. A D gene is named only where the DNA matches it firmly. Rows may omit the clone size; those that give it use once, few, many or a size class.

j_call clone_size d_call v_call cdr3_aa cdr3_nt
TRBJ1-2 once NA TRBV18 CASSPGTALYGYTF TGTGCCAGCTCACCAGGGACTGCTCTCTATGGCTACACCTTC
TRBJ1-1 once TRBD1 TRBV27 CASSWDRGPWTEAFF TGTGCCAGCAGCTGGGACAGGGGTCCGTGGACTGAAGCTTTCTTT
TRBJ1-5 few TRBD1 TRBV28 CASSSRDSDNQPQHF TGTGCCAGCAGTTCCCGGGACAGCGACAATCAGCCCCAGCATTTT
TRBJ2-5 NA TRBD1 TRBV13 CASSSRDSPQETQYF TGTGCCAGCAGCTCTCGGGACAGCCCCCAAGAGACCCAGTACTTC
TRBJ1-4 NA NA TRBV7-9 CSSSLNQGNEKLFF TGTTCCAGCAGCTTAAACCAGGGTAATGAAAAACTGTTTTTT
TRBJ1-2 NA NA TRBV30 CARSRFPGYTF TGTGCCCGGTCCCGCTTTCCGGGCTACACCTTC
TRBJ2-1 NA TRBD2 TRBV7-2 CASSLVVLAGEGEQFF TGTGCCAGCAGCTTAGTTGTATTAGCGGGGGAGGGTGAGCAGTTCTTC
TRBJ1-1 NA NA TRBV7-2 CASSLVGYAGF TGTGCCAGCAGCTTAGTCGGATACGCGGGCTTT
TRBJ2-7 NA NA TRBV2 CASSEAQTLRSYEQYF TGTGCCAGCAGTGAAGCTCAGACATTGCGCTCTTACGAGCAGTACTTC
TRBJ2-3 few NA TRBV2 CASRPTSTDTQYF TGTGCCAGCAGGCCTACTAGCACAGATACGCAGTATTTT
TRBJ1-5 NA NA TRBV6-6 CASSYFGRQGNQPQHF TGTGCCAGCAGTTACTTCGGTCGACAGGGCAATCAGCCCCAGCATTTT
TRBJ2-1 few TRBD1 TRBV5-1 CASSFKPGQGFSYNEQFF TGCGCCAGCAGCTTCAAGCCGGGACAGGGCTTCTCCTACAATGAGCAGTTCTTC
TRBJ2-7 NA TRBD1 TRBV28 CASSPPGQGSYEQYF TGTGCCAGCAGTCCCCCCGGACAGGGGTCCTACGAGCAGTACTTC
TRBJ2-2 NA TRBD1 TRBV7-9 CASSAPGTGTGELFF TGTGCCAGCAGCGCCCCCGGGACAGGCACCGGGGAGCTGTTTTTT
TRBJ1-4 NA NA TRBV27 CASSLVGATNEKLFF TGTGCCAGCAGTTTAGTGGGGGCGACTAATGAAAAACTGTTTTTT
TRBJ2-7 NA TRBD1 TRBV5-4 CASSLGSGQTTGGQYF TGTGCCAGCAGCCTCGGGAGTGGACAGACGACAGGGGGGCAGTACTTC
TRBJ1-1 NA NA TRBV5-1 CASSPRESHTEAFF TGCGCCAGCAGCCCCCGGGAGAGTCACACTGAAGCTTTCTTT
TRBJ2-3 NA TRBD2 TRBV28 CASSYPGTSGGAGDTDTQYF TGTGCCAGCAGTTATCCTGGAACTAGCGGGGGGGCAGGGGACACAGATACGCAGTATTTT
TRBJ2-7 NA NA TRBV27 CASSQTGTHYEQYF TGTGCCAGCAGCCAGACCGGGACACATTACGAGCAGTACTTC
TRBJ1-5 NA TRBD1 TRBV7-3 CASSPPHFGTGVEYSNQPQHF TGTGCCAGCAGCCCACCACATTTTGGGACAGGGGTAGAATATAGCAATCAGCCCCAGCATTTT
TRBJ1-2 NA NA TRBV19 CASSARTDQGGYTF TGTGCCAGTAGTGCCCGGACAGACCAAGGAGGCTACACCTTC
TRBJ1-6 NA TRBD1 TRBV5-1 CASSPSPGTGNNSPLHF TGCGCCAGCAGCCCAAGTCCCGGGACAGGAAACAATTCACCCCTCCACTTT
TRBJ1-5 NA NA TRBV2 CASSERGGGLSNQPQHF TGTGCCAGCAGTGAAAGGGGAGGAGGTCTGAGCAATCAGCCCCAGCATTTT
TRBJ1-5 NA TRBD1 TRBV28 CASSSFEQGARQPQHF TGTGCCAGCAGTTCATTCGAACAGGGGGCGCGGCAGCCCCAGCATTTT
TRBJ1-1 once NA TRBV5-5 CASSLTGPLNTEAFF TGTGCCAGCAGCTTGACAGGGCCATTGAACACTGAAGCTTTCTTT
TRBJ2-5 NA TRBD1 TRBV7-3 CASSTTGGGETQYF TGTGCCAGCAGCACGACAGGGGGAGGGGAGACCCAGTACTTC
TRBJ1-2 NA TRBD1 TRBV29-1 CSVEPDRLYGYTF TGCAGCGTTGAGCCGGACAGGCTCTATGGCTACACCTTC
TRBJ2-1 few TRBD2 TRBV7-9 CASSLVIAGGPNNEQFF TGTGCCAGCAGCTTAGTTATAGCGGGGGGGCCCAACAATGAGCAGTTCTTC
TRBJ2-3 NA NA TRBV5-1 CASGSDTLDTQYF TGCGCCAGCGGCTCGGACACCCTAGATACGCAGTATTTT
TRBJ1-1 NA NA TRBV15 CATSSPRQGIGQTEAFF TGTGCCACCAGCTCCCCAAGGCAGGGAATAGGCCAAACTGAAGCTTTCTTT
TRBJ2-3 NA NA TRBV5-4 CASSRSTDTQYF TGTGCCAGCAGCCGTAGCACAGATACGCAGTATTTT
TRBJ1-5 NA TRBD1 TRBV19 CASSTQGGNQPQHF TGTGCCAGTAGTACTCAGGGGGGTAATCAGCCCCAGCATTTT
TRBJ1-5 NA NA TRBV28 CASSFPDQPQHF TGTGCCAGCAGTTTTCCCGATCAGCCCCAGCATTTT
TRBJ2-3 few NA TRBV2 CASSVDSSTDTQYF TGTGCCAGCAGTGTAGACTCTAGCACAGATACGCAGTATTTT
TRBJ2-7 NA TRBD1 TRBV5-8 CASTQTGGVSSYEQYF TGTGCCAGCACCCAGACAGGGGGGGTGAGCTCCTACGAGCAGTACTTC
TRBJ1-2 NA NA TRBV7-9 CASSLAQNYGYTF TGTGCCAGCAGCTTGGCTCAGAACTATGGCTACACCTTC
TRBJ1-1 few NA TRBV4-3 CASSQPGRNTEAFF TGCGCCAGCAGCCAACCAGGGCGAAACACTGAAGCTTTCTTT
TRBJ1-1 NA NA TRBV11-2 CASSPQVRAEAFF TGTGCCAGCAGCCCACAGGTTAGGGCTGAAGCTTTCTTT
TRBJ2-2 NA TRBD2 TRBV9 CASSPREGSTGELFF TGTGCCAGCAGCCCCCGGGAGGGGAGCACCGGGGAGCTGTTTTTT
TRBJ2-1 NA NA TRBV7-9 CASSTDGGEQFF TGTGCCAGCAGCACCGATGGAGGTGAGCAGTTCTTC
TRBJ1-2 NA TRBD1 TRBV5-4 CASSSRQGSGYTF TGTGCCAGCAGCTCCCGACAGGGAAGTGGCTACACCTTC
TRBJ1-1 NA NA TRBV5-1 CASSLAPTGMNTEAFF TGCGCCAGCAGCTTGGCTCCCACAGGGATGAACACTGAAGCTTTCTTT
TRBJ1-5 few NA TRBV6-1 CASSDYQPQHF TGTGCCAGCAGTGACTATCAGCCCCAGCATTTT
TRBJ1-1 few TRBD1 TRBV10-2 CASSDREGTEAFF TGCGCCAGCAGCGACAGGGAAGGCACTGAAGCTTTCTTT
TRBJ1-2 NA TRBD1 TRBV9 CASSAGQGNYGYTF TGTGCCAGCAGCGCGGGACAGGGCAACTATGGCTACACCTTC
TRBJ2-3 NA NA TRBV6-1 CASSGAGTSTDTQYF TGTGCCAGCAGTGGGGCTGGGACTAGCACAGATACGCAGTATTTT
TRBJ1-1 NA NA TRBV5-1 CASSPDRLNTEAFF TGCGCCAGCAGCCCCGACAGATTGAACACTGAAGCTTTCTTT
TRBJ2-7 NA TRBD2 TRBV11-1 CASSSSRGSLYEQYF TGTGCCAGCAGCTCCTCGCGGGGGTCCCTATACGAGCAGTACTTC
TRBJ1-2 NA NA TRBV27 CASSFLRGNYGYTF TGTGCCAGCAGTTTCCTCAGGGGAAACTATGGCTACACCTTC
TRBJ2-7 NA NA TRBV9 CASSVDGAGLEQYF TGTGCCAGCAGCGTAGATGGGGCAGGGCTCGAGCAGTACTTC
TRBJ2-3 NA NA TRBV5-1 CASSLGASAGGNTQYF TGCGCCAGCAGCTTGGGCGCTAGCGCTGGGGGGAATACGCAGTATTTT
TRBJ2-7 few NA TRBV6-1 CASSADRSSYEQYF TGTGCCAGCAGTGCTGACAGAAGCTCCTACGAGCAGTACTTC
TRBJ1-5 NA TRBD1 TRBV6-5 CASRGTGKSNQPQHF TGTGCCAGCAGGGGGACAGGGAAGAGCAATCAGCCCCAGCATTTT
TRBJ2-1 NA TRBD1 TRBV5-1 CASSVGDSSYNEQFF TGCGCCAGCAGCGTCGGGGACAGCTCCTACAATGAGCAGTTCTTC
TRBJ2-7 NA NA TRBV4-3 CASSQDWRGEAYEQYF TGCGCCAGCAGCCAAGATTGGAGGGGAGAGGCGTACGAGCAGTACTTC
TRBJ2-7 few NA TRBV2 CASSGGFGLSYEQYF TGTGCCAGCAGCGGAGGGTTCGGACTCTCCTACGAGCAGTACTTC
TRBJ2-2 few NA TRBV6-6 CASSDSFQGSGELFF TGTGCCAGCAGTGACTCGTTCCAGGGGAGCGGGGAGCTGTTTTTT
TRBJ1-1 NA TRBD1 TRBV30 CASRTSRDRGRLGTEAFF TGTGCCTCCAGAACAAGCCGGGACAGGGGGCGGTTGGGCACTGAAGCTTTCTTT
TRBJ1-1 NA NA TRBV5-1 CASSYGQNTEAFF TGCGCCAGCAGCTACGGACAAAACACTGAAGCTTTCTTT